This T cell receptor (beta chain) was identified in a study of cytomegalovirus exposure and HLA in healthy donors. Overall study findings and caveats: TCR beta V segments were, for the most part, productive about 87% or about 30% of the time in an earlier analysis.

Use of 60 Vbeta and 13 Jbeta primers characterized the PCR. Original processing notes: An analysis that came later counted tens of millions of unique TCR beta chains, approximately 10 million shared. Here immunoSEQ multiplex PCR was the method, and the copy in TCRdb shows in-frame clones only, minus some. V and J calls and clone size come straight from that table; D and trimming were deduced from the DNA. The data hold around 150,000 clones, with 80% observed a single time. As regards this clone: Its antigen is undetermined.

The TCR comes from a man between 18 and 35 years old in good health and CMV-seropositive. The sample comprised PBMCs.

The chain's CDR3 is CASSQVYGENYGYTF. The CDR3 DNA reads as TGCGCCAGCAGCCAAGTGTACGGAGAAAACTATGGCTACACCTTC. The genes are TRBV4-1 and TRBJ1-2; D remains ambiguous. In germline, CDR1 is MGHRA, CDR2 YSYEKL. With 1 base removed from V and 2 bases from J, the gap between germline ends came to 11 bases. This CDR3 is built from 15 residues.